The entry below gives a single T cell receptor beta chain sequence along with its context. The germline gene is not matched at one end of the junction; a read error may be the cause. Co-extraction yielded RNA and DNA from around 18-30 mg of unsorted bulk tissue. The CDR3 sequence is 17 residues long. CDR1 and CDR2 (germline): SGHAT, FQNNGV. From approximately 530 ng of total RNA, TCR beta-specific cDNA was reverse-transcribed using a constant-region primer. Researchers made the TCR beta libraries by running three nested multiplex PCR rounds with slightly modified ARM-PCR. TRBV1-TRBV30 forward primers paired with a C-beta reverse primer drove the first two PCR rounds, around 9 cycles each. TCRdb re-derived calls from the multiplex PCR reads in MiXCR, one entry per CDR3 protein. The data show around 70,000 distinct CDR3 sequences, roughly three quarters seen once. This specimen belongs to a study of tumor-infiltrating lymphocytes in primary liver carcinoma.

The gene calls are TRBV11-2 and TRBJ2-2; a possible D gene is TRBD2 (6 bases). The TCR was taken from a man aged 40-49 years with primary liver carcinoma and hepatitis B virus infection. Sequences were obtained from liver tumor tissue from sampling region 4. Documented subset: tumor region T4, right-lateral pole. The CDR3 here is CASSPLAVGPRAGELFF. In nucleotides, the CDR3 is TGTGCTAGCAGCCCGTTAGCGGTAGGGCCGAGGGCCGGAGAGCTGTTTTTT.